The 12 T cell receptor beta chains below all came from one sample that was sequenced in a study of blood T cell repertoires in COVID-19. The assay was immunoSEQ multiplex PCR, and TCRdb's table has in-frame clones only and misses some. The table lists 110,000 to 150,000 clones, 65% to 80% of them singletons, with less than 2% in the top ten. Input material: peripheral blood. The receptors shown here come from a woman aged 55-69 years with acute or convalescent COVID-19.

The sample holds a few counts of this clone. The chain recombines TRBV15 with TRBJ1-2; no definite D call. The CDR3 has 13 residues. From germline, CDR1 is LNHNV and CDR2 YYDKDF (reference sequence). V lost 3 bases to trimming and J lost 3 bases, with 8 bases between them. CDR3 coding DNA: TGTGCCACCAGCAGTCGGGGATACTATGGCTACACCTTC. It is translated as CATSSRGYYGYTF.

The rearrangement joins TRBV7-8 to TRBJ2-1, with TRBD1 identical over 9 bases. V was pared by 8 bases and J by 1 base, with 12 bases of the junction left unmatched. This CDR3 has 17 amino acids. The germline CDR1 and CDR2 sequences are SGHVS and FQNEAQ. DNA for the CDR3: TGTGCCAGCTCCCTTGGTCCGGGACAGGGATCCTACAATGAGCAGTTCTTC. It codes for CASSLGPGQGSYNEQFF.

Points on this clone: With a much larger clone just one base away, this may be a read error. The sample contains more than one DNA sequence encoding this CDR3. The V and J genes are TRBV19 and TRBJ2-5; 9 bases align to TRBD2. V lost 7 bases and J lost 5; bases outside the gene matches: 14. The germline V gene has CDR1 LNHDA and CDR2 SQIVND (reference sequence). CDR3 size: 16 residues. The CDR3 nucleotides read TGTGCCAGTAAGGAGGCGGGGGGGCCCGGGTCGGAGACCCAGTACTTC. Amino acids: CASKEAGGPGSETQYF. Together with reference TRBV19 and TRBJ2-5, the CDR3 gives the full variable domain: DGGITQSPKYLFRKEGQNVTLSCEQNLNHDAMYWYRQDPGQGLRLIYYSQIVNDFQKGDIAEGYSVSREKKESFPLTVTSAQKNPTAFYLCASKEAGGPGSETQYFGPGTRLLVL.

V and J are TRBV4-2 and TRBJ2-3; 11 bases match TRBD2. The V gene's germline CDR1 is LGHNA and CDR2 YNFKEQ. Germline trimming cut 0 bases from V and 4 bases from J; bases unmatched to any gene: 3. The CDR3 is 16 amino acids. The CDR3 spells CASSQELAGVPDTQYF. DNA of the CDR3: TGTGCCAGCAGCCAAGAACTAGCGGGAGTCCCAGATACGCAGTATTTT.

The chain is built from TRBV27 and TRBJ1-2; 8 bases fit TRBD1. The J segment lost 8 bases and the V segment lost 6 bases, leaving 8 bases of the junction unmatched. The germline CDR1 and CDR2 sequences are MNHEY and SMNVEV (reference sequence). This CDR3 is 13 amino acids long. The CDR3 region has the DNA TGTGCCAGCAGCCCTGGACAGGGTTTCGGCTACACCTTC. It codes for CASSPGQGFGYTF.

The rearrangement joins TRBV4-2 to TRBJ1-2, with 8 bases matching TRBD1. The CDR3 has 14 amino acids. With V trimmed by 7 bases and J by 3 bases, 7 bases remained unmatched. Germline values: CDR1 LGHNA, CDR2 YNFKEQ. In DNA form, the CDR3 reads TGTGCCAGCACCCCGACAGGGGAAGACTATGGCTACACCTTC. Translation: CASTPTGEDYGYTF.

The chain has TRBV18 and TRBJ1-1; no clear D. This CDR3 spans 13 amino acids. Germline V CDR1 and CDR2: KGHSH, LQKENI. V dropped 4 bases and J dropped 5 bases, with 11 bases sitting between them. The CDR3 loop is CASSRGVETEAFF. Here the CDR3 DNA reads TGTGCCAGCTCACGCGGGGTGGAGACTGAAGCTTTCTTT. Full variable domain (missing parts from reference TRBV18 and TRBJ1-1): NAGVMQNPRHLVRRRGQEARLRCSPMKGHSHVYWYRQLPEEGLKFMVYLQKENIIDESGMPKERFSAEFPKEGPSILRIQQVVRGDSAAYFCASSRGVETEAFFGQGTRLTVV.

The chain links TRBV10-2 to TRBJ1-5; perhaps TRBD1 as D (6 bases). CDR3 size: 18 residues. Per the germline V gene, CDR1 is WSHSY and CDR2 is SAAADI. Deletions cut 1 base from V and 8 bases from J, with 24 bases between. The CDR3 DNA is TGCGCCAGCAGTGAGTGGGCGGCTCGTGGGGGGGCCCTGGAGCCCCAGCATTTT. Amino acid sequence: CASSEWAARGGALEPQHF.

The chain has TRBV27 and TRBJ2-7; TRBD2 agrees at 13 bases. V lost 1 base to trimming and J lost 9 bases; unmatched junction nucleotides: 15. Germline CDR1 and CDR2: MNHEY and SMNVEV (reference sequence). The length of the CDR3 is 18 residues. The CDR3 reads CASSLLGTSGVAKEGQYF. CDR3 bases: TGTGCCAGCAGTTTATTAGGGACTAGCGGGGTAGCCAAGGAGGGGCAGTACTTC.

The count of this clone is one. The chain uses TRBV10-3 and TRBJ2-1, with a tentative D call TRBD1 (6 bases). The CDR3 runs to 14 residues. Germline CDR1 ENHRY, CDR2 SYGVKD. V lost 4 bases and J 7 bases, leaving 14 bases between the germline ends. CDR3 in DNA: TGTGCCATCAGTGCTCAACAGGGTCGGAATGAGCAGTTCTTC. Residues: CAISAQQGRNEQFF.

The rearrangement joins TRBV30 to TRBJ1-3, with unresolved D. The germline CDR1 and CDR2 sequences are GTSNPN and SVGIG (reference sequence). The CDR3 consists of 13 residues. V lost 0 bases and J lost 0, with 3 bases in between. This chain's CDR3 is CAWSVASGNTIYF. CDR3 nucleotides: TGTGCCTGGAGTGTAGCCTCTGGAAACACCATATATTTT.

The J gene is TRBJ2-1, the V gene TRBV9, with 9 bases aligning to TRBD1. The length of the CDR3 is 14 residues. CDR1 is SGDLS, CDR2 YYNGEE, per germline. V dropped 4 bases and J dropped 6; count of bases not matched to a gene: 5. Here the CDR3 DNA reads TGTGCCAGCAGCCCCGGACAGGGGTTCAATGAGCAGTTCTTC. Translating it yields CASSPGQGFNEQFF.